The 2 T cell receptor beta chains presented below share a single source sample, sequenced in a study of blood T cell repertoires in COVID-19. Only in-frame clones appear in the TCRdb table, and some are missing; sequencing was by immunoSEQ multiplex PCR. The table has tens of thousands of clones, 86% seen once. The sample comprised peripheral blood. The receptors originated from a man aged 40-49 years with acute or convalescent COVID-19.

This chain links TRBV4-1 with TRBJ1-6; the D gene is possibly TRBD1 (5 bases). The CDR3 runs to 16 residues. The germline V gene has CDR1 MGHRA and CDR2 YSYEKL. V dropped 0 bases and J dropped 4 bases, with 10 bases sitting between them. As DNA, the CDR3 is TGCGCCAGCAGCCAAGATATGACAGAGTATAATTCACCCCTCCACTTT. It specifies CASSQDMTEYNSPLHF.

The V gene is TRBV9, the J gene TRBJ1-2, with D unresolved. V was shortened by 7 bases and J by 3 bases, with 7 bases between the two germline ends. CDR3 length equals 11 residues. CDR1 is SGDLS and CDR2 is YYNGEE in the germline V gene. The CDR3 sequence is CASQRDYGYTF. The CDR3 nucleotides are TGTGCCAGCCAGAGGGACTATGGCTACACCTTC.